Listed here are 10 T cell receptor beta chains from one sample, sequenced in a study of neurological immune-mediated disorders. Each CDR3 protein is one row after TCRdb ran MiXCR on the 5' RACE reads. Here the sample spans 65,000 to 90,000 distinct CDR3 sequences, about 9.3% being singletons. Sequenced: PBMCs. The receptor set was obtained from a man between 40 and 49 years old in good health.

In its sample, this clonotype was seen many times. This chain connects TRBV12-3 or TRBV12-4 to TRBJ1-3; D gene unclear. The CDR3 is 13 residues long. V shed 3 bases and J shed 4 bases, with 7 bases lying between them. The CDR3 here is CASSLSQGNTIYF. The CDR3 bases are TGTGCCAGCAGTTTGTCGCAAGGAAACACCATATATTTT.

This clonotype appeared many times. The chain combines TRBV20-1 with TRBJ2-7, with D possibly TRBD2 on 6 matching bases. Trimming left V 8 bases short and J 0 bases short, with 14 bases between. CDR1 is DFQATT and CDR2 is SNEGSKA in the germline V gene (reference sequence). The CDR3 extends over 13 amino acids. CDR3: CSPLEGNSYEQYF. In DNA, the CDR3 is TGCAGTCCCCTGGAGGGGAACTCCTACGAGCAGTACTTC.

This clonotype was seen repeatedly, ten times or more. This chain links TRBV5-1 with TRBJ2-2; D possibly uses TRBD1 or TRBD2 (5 bases each). Per the germline V gene, CDR1 is SGHRS and CDR2 is YFSETQ. V lost 3 bases, J lost 3 bases, and 9 bases lay in between. CDR3 length: 14 residues. The CDR3: CASSSGADTGELFF. The CDR3 DNA reads TGCGCCAGCAGCTCCGGGGCCGACACCGGGGAGCTGTTTTTT.

This clonotype was observed many times. The chain is built from TRBV3-1 and TRBJ2-1; 8 positions match TRBD2. V lost 4 bases, J lost 9 bases, and 8 bases stayed unmatched. The CDR3 runs 14 residues. Per germline, CDR1 LGHDT and CDR2 YNNKEL (reference sequence). The chain's CDR3 is CASSPLYSGGEQFF. CDR3 bases: TGTGCCAGCAGCCCTCTATACAGCGGGGGTGAGCAGTTCTTC.

This clonotype was counted only a few times. The V call is TRBV4-2, the J call TRBJ2-4; D may be TRBD2 (6 bases). The germline V gene has CDR1 LGHNA and CDR2 YNFKEQ. Trimming took off 3 bases at V and 8 bases at J, with 17 bases between the two ends. The CDR3 is made up of 15 amino acids. In nucleotides, the CDR3 is TGTGCCAGCAGCCAGAGGACGGGACTCTTGGACATTCAGTACTTC. Its translation: CASSQRTGLLDIQYF.

This clonotype was counted many times. The V gene is TRBV5-1, the J gene TRBJ2-7; 7 bases align to TRBD1. J lost 6 bases, V lost 0 bases, and 15 bases had no gene match. Germline CDR1 reads SGHRS; CDR2 reads YFSETQ. CDR3 size: 17 residues. The CDR3 region has the DNA TGCGCCAGCAGCTTGGGGGATAGGACAGGAACCGTAATCGAGCAGTACTTC. Translating it yields CASSLGDRTGTVIEQYF.

This clonotype was seen repeatedly, ten times or more. The CDR3, as DNA: TGTGCCAGCAGAACTCGGGGACAGGGTCCCTACGAGCAGTACTTC. It yields the protein CASRTRGQGPYEQYF. V usage is TRBV7-2 and J usage is TRBJ2-7; 9 bases are a match to TRBD1. Looked up from germline, CDR1 is SGHTA and CDR2 is FQGNSA. This CDR3 has 15 residues. V trimming: 6 bases; J trimming: 2 bases; junction bases outside the gene matches: 8.

This clonotype was counted ten times or more. The J gene is TRBJ2-1, the V gene TRBV12-3 or TRBV12-4; 13 nucleotides match TRBD2. CDR3 size: 14 residues. V shed 4 bases and J 11 bases; nucleotides not matched to a gene: 5. The CDR3 sequence is CASSSGLAGAKQFF. The CDR3 DNA follows: TGTGCCAGCAGTTCCGGACTAGCGGGAGCTAAGCAGTTCTTC.

The rearrangement links TRBV5-1 to TRBJ2-2; D uncertain. The CDR3 has 14 amino acids. Per germline, CDR1 SGHRS and CDR2 YFSETQ. The V end was cut by 0 bases, the J end by 6 bases, with 9 bases between. The CDR3 coding sequence is TGCGCCAGCAGCTTGGAAGGGTTGGCCGGGGAGCTGTTTTTT. Its protein product is CASSLEGLAGELFF.

This clonotype was recorded at least ten times. The chain joins TRBV6-5 to TRBJ2-1, with TRBD2 identical over 9 bases. The V gene's germline CDR1 is MNHEY and CDR2 SVGAGI. The CDR3 sequence is 15 residues long. The ends lost 2 bases at V and 4 bases at J; junction bases unmatched: 3. As DNA, the CDR3 is TGTGCCAGCAGTTACGGGCGGGGGGGGTACAATGAGCAGTTCTTC. This translates into CASSYGRGGYNEQFF.